A single sample is the source of the 18 T cell receptor beta chains below, sequenced in a study of blood T cell repertoires in COVID-19. Sequencing was performed with immunoSEQ multiplex PCR; in TCRdb, only in-frame clones are kept and a portion is missing. The top ten hold over 0.9% of the sample, which has almost 350,000 clones, 88% seen once. The sample comprised PBMCs or T cells enriched from blood (not recorded which). These TCRs come from a woman aged 25 to 39 who had been exposed to COVID-19.

A remark on this clone: At one end, the junction sequence differs from germline, possibly due to a read error. V and J are TRBV3-1 (or the pseudogene TRBV3-2) and TRBJ1-2; no reliable D call. CDR1 is LGHDT, CDR2 YNNKEL, per germline (reference sequence). The CDR3 is made up of 15 amino acids. Written as DNA, the CDR3 is TGTGCCAGCAGTCAAGCGGGGAGCAGATCATATGGCTACACCTTC. Its protein is CASSQAGSRSYGYTF.

The chain links TRBV5-1 to TRBJ1-4; 9 bases are a match to TRBD1. Germline V gives CDR1 SGHRS, CDR2 YFSETQ. This CDR3 comprises 19 residues. V was pared by 2 bases and J by 6 bases, with 17 bases of the junction left unmatched. The CDR3 sequence is CASSLYPRDREGGDEKLFF. CDR3 nucleotide sequence: TGCGCCAGCAGCTTATACCCCCGGGACAGGGAGGGAGGAGATGAAAAACTGTTTTTT.

The chain recombines TRBV18 with TRBJ2-2, with a tentative D call TRBD1 (6 bases). Per the germline V gene, CDR1 is KGHSH and CDR2 is LQKENI. The CDR3 has 15 residues. V was cut by 6 bases and J by 2 bases, with 13 bases left in between. CDR3 in amino acids: CASSPYRDNTGELFF. The CDR3 DNA follows: TGTGCCAGCTCGCCCTACAGGGATAACACCGGGGAGCTGTTTTTT.

This chain joins TRBV28 and TRBJ2-7; tentative D call: TRBD1 (5 bases). This CDR3 region has 14 residues. Germline assignment: CDR1 MDHEN and CDR2 SYDVKM. With 5 bases removed from V and 5 bases from J, the gap between germline ends came to 16 bases. The CDR3 reads CASSPWQGFDEQYF. The CDR3, as DNA: TGTGCCAGCAGTCCGTGGCAGGGTTTCGACGAGCAGTACTTC.

The V and J genes are TRBV12-3 or TRBV12-4 and TRBJ1-6; D ambiguous. V was trimmed by 5 bases and J by 10 bases, leaving 9 bases between them. The length of the CDR3 is 12 residues. This chain's CDR3 is CASSRGGSPLHF. CDR3 bases: TGTGCCAGCAGTCGCGGTGGGTCACCCCTCCACTTT.

The chain joins TRBV14 to TRBJ2-1, with D unclear. V was cut by 4 bases and J by 1 base, with 11 bases left in between. CDR1 is SGHDN, CDR2 FVKESK, per germline. The CDR3 extends over 15 amino acids. The chain's CDR3 is CASSLSLRSYNEQFF. CDR3 coding DNA: TGTGCCAGCAGCCTGTCTTTGAGATCCTACAATGAGCAGTTCTTC.

This chain uses TRBV2 with TRBJ2-5; TRBD1 matches 8 bases. This CDR3 contains 14 residues. CDR1 SNHLY and CDR2 FYNNEI come from the germline V gene. J was trimmed by 3 bases and V by 7 bases; bases with no gene match: 7. CDR3 in amino acids: CASTFRGLEETQYF. The CDR3 DNA reads as TGTGCCAGCACCTTCAGGGGGCTTGAAGAGACCCAGTACTTC.

The chain links TRBV4-2 to TRBJ2-7; D perhaps matches TRBD2 (6 bases). The V end was cut by 0 bases, the J end by 0 bases, with 12 bases between. The germline V gene encodes CDR1 LGHNA and CDR2 YNFKEQ. CDR3 length equals 16 residues. Here the CDR3 reads CASSQDPGRSSYEQYF. The CDR3 DNA sequence: TGTGCCAGCAGCCAAGATCCCGGGAGAAGCTCCTACGAGCAGTACTTC.

This chain connects TRBV6-1 to TRBJ2-6; TRBD1 is a possible D gene (5 bases). Trimming took off 4 bases at V and 4 bases at J, with 14 bases between the two ends. Germline CDR1 is MNHNS and CDR2 is SASEGT. The CDR3 has 16 residues. CDR3 residues: CASSAWTPSGANVLTF. The CDR3 DNA sequence: TGTGCCAGCAGTGCTTGGACACCCTCCGGGGCCAACGTCCTGACTTTC.

This rearrangement joins TRBV6-1 to TRBJ1-6, with D possibly being TRBD1 (5 bases). Germline V lookup: CDR1 MNHNS, CDR2 SASEGT. Trimming took off 3 bases at V and 13 bases at J, with 16 bases between the two ends. This CDR3 is 14 amino acids long. The chain's CDR3 is CASSDTWEGSPLHF. In nucleotides, the CDR3 is TGTGCCAGCAGTGACACTTGGGAGGGGTCGCCCCTCCACTTT.

This chain connects TRBV5-1 to TRBJ2-5; no definite D call. CDR1 is SGHRS, CDR2 YFSETQ, per germline. Trimming took off 0 bases at V and 5 bases at J, with 17 bases between the two ends. This CDR3 has 16 residues. The CDR3, as DNA: TGCGCCAGCAGCTTGGCTGGCCCTGGGCCCTGGGAGACCCAGTACTTC. This gives the protein CASSLAGPGPWETQYF.

The chain is built from TRBV27 and TRBJ1-6, with D maybe TRBD1 (6 bases). The germline CDR1 and CDR2 sequences are MNHEY and SMNVEV (reference sequence). This CDR3 is 16 amino acids long. Trimming cost V 3 bases and J 7 bases, with 16 bases left between them. Here the CDR3 reads CASSFRGQRENSPLHF. Written as DNA, the CDR3 is TGTGCCAGCAGTTTCAGGGGCCAGAGGGAAAATTCACCCCTCCACTTT.

The rearrangement joins TRBV15 to TRBJ2-3; 7 bases are shared with TRBD2. This CDR3 contains 16 residues. The J segment lost 3 bases and the V segment lost 1 base, leaving 7 bases of the junction unmatched. Per the germline V gene, CDR1 is LNHNV and CDR2 is YYDKDF (reference sequence). CDR3 in DNA: TGTGCCACCAGCAGAGTTGGGGGAGGGCCGACAGATACGCAGTATTTT. It translates to CATSRVGGGPTDTQYF.

This chain uses TRBV20-1 with TRBJ2-7; D may be TRBD2 (5 bases). V shed 5 bases and J shed 6 bases, with 11 bases lying between them. Germline loops: CDR1 DFQATT, CDR2 SNEGSKA (reference sequence). The CDR3 sequence is 11 residues long. In DNA, the CDR3 is TGCAGTGCTCCCGCGGCGGGCGAGCAGTACTTC. Protein: CSAPAAGEQYF.

The chain joins TRBV6-5 to TRBJ1-5; 7 nucleotides agree with TRBD1. This CDR3 region has 15 residues. Germline CDR1 and CDR2: MNHEY and SVGAGI. With 2 bases clipped from V and 5 bases from J, the junction kept 6 bases outside the gene matches. DNA of the CDR3: TGTGCCAGCAGTTACAGACAGGGCAACCATCAGCCCCAGCATTTT. Protein: CASSYRQGNHQPQHF.

This clone was seen more than once but under ten times. V and J are TRBV28 and TRBJ1-2; maybe TRBD1 (6 bases). The germline gives CDR1 MDHEN, CDR2 SYDVKM. This CDR3 comprises 13 residues. Deletions cut 6 bases from V and 3 bases from J, with 11 bases between. The CDR3 DNA reads TGTGCCAGCAGGGTGGGGGCGGACTATGGCTACACCTTC. The encoded protein is CASRVGADYGYTF.

The V and J genes are TRBV25-1 and TRBJ2-1, with a tentative D call TRBD1 (6 bases). The CDR3 is made up of 17 amino acids. Trimming pared 1 base from V and 1 base from J, leaving 14 bases between. Per germline, CDR1 MGHDK and CDR2 SYGVNS. In DNA form, the CDR3 reads TGTGCCAGCAGTGAATGGCAGGGGTTGGGATCCTACAATGAGCAGTTCTTC. Residues: CASSEWQGLGSYNEQFF.

CDR3 loop: CASSLRDATDTQYF. The CDR3 DNA sequence: TGTGCCAGTTCGCTGAGAGATGCTACAGATACGCAGTATTTT. V is TRBV19 and J is TRBJ2-3; D ambiguous. The ends were cut back, 8 bases at V and 3 bases at J, with 15 bases in the middle. Germline V gene sequence: CDR1 LNHDA, CDR2 SQIVND (reference sequence). This CDR3 comprises 14 residues.